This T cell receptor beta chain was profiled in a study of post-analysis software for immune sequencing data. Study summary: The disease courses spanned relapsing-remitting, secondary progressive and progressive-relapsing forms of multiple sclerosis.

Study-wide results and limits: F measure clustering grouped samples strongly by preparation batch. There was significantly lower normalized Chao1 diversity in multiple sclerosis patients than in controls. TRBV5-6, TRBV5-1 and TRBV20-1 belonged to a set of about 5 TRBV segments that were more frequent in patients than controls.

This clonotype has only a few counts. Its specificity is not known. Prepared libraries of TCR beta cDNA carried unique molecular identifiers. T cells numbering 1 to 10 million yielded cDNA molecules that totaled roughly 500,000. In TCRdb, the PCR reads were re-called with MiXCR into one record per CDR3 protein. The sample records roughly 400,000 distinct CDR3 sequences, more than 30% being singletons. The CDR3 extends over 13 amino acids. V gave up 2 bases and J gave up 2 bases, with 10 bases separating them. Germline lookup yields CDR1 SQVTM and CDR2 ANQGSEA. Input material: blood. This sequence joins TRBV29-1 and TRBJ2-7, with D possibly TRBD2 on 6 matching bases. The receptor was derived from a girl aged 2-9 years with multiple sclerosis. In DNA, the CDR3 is TGCAGCGTTGAAATCGGGGGTCCCTACGAGCAGTACTTC. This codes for CSVEIGGPYEQYF.